This TCR beta chain was observed in a study of persistence of HIV-infected CD4 T cells (dated by TCRdb to the early 2020s). A note on the overall study: Suppressive ART had been received by participants for a median of around eight years. Peripheral blood samples of up to about 200 mL were collected at multiple time points, except for a couple of participants, who underwent leukapheresis at a single time point. Anti-CD3/anti-CD28 stimulation activated a higher proportion of cells, with a lower memory fraction, than antigen stimulation. The study isolated CMV- and HIV-1 Gag-responding CD4+ T cells from ART-treated individuals to examine antigen-driven clonal expansion of HIV-1-infected cells. TCRbeta sequencing assessed the clonality of all cells in each sorted population, while proviral sequencing assessed the clonality of infected cells. The TCR cluster analysis across participants included roughly eight participants for CMV and roughly seven participants for Gag. Summary of the overall study and its limitations: Only a small number of individuals took part in the study, and only a limited range of antigens was tested. Restriction of bulk TCR analyses to the rare CMV-responding cells that actually carried HIV-1 proviruses was not possible. TCRbeta richness in CMV- and Gag-responding cells was significantly lower than in anti-CD3/anti-CD28-responding cells; CMV-responding cells had higher oligoclonality than CD3/CD28-stimulated and Gag-responding cells. Antigen-responding cells were enriched for expanded CDR3beta sequences that were degenerate, which suggests that CD4+ responses to CMV and Gag underwent convergent selection. Within the same sorted populations, how oligoclonal the TCRs were correlated with how oligoclonal the proviruses were.

The sample's treatment or condition label is to be understood as: suppressive antiretroviral therapy. Cells were stimulated with anti-CD3/anti-CD28 magnetic beads as a nonspecific positive control representing the CD4+ T cell repertoire. Sorting of responding CD4+ T cells was based on upregulation of both CD40 ligand and CD69. HIV-1-infected adults in whom suppressive ART had been started during chronic infection were enrolled as participants. For at least 4 years, participants had undetectable plasma HIV-1 RNA, below 50 copies/mL. To be included, participants needed a CD4+ T cell count above 400 cells/uL and a positive CMV serology. Before stimulation, PBMCs were isolated using density centrifugation and then depleted of CD8+ T cells. CD8-depleted PBMCs were stimulated for approximately 18 hours with anti-CD28/CD49d costimulation, CD40-blocking antibody and enfuvirtide to prevent new infections. Cell sorting was performed on a Beckman Coulter MoFlo Legacy or XDP sorter, and dead cells were excluded with propidium iodide. Genomic DNA was extracted with the QIAamp DNA Mini Kit for samples above one million cells, otherwise with the Quick-DNA Microprep Kit.

TCRbeta repertoires were sequenced from genomic DNA with the immunoSEQ hsTCRB assay version 4 in survey mode. For TCRbeta sequencing, genomic DNA was diluted to about 9.1 ng/uL, and up to about 1 ug was used per sample. The paper's data handling went like this. TCRbeta data were analyzed in ImmunoSeq Analyzer 3.0, with diversity computed on productive nucleotide rearrangements. The improved Chao index was used to estimate lower-bound TCR diversity, and the Gini coefficient was used to estimate clonality using the Immunarch R package. Nucleotide rearrangements that differed but encoded the same CDR3beta amino acid sequence were counted as separate clonotypes. Differential abundance analysis found TCRbeta sequences that were significantly enriched in antigen-responding cells compared with anti-CD3/anti-CD28-activated cells. TCRs were clustered by predicted peptide-MHC specificity with GLIPH2, both within individual participants and across merged participant data sets. Entries here come from immuneACCESS through TCRdb and include only in-frame sequences with V and J called. Some clones fail to appear in such tables; in the studies checked, an unresolved V gene covers under half of the shortfall, and the cause of the remainder is unknown. Clonal size and the V and J genes are those of that table, whereas D and trimming came from the DNA. The sample table contains roughly 45,000 clones; only one count was recorded for roughly 90% of them. The ten largest account for 0.95% to 1.1% of the sample.

CDR1 and CDR2 are drawn from the germline V gene: KGHSH, LQKENI. The CDR3, from cysteine to phenylalanine, totals 14 residues. Of all the DNA, just the CDR3 is kept, 42 bases in frame from base 1. Trimming costs V 8 bases and J 0 bases, and their ends lie 13 bases apart. Note on this clone: Its recognized antigen is unknown. Base qualities are missing; no much larger clone stands one base away.

Sequenced material: CD4+ T cells sorted from PBMCs after roughly 18-hour stimulation, taken from a patient who received antiretroviral therapy. Interpreted using the paper, the cell subset or site label stands for: CD40L+CD69+ CD4 T cells responding to anti-CD3/anti-CD28 beads, representing the overall repertoire. This TCR derives from an adult man with HIV who was CMV-seropositive. In this chain, TRBV18 is recombined with TRBJ1-1; there is no confident call for the D gene. The CDR3 reads CASLRAGLNTEAFF. In nucleotides, the sequence is TGTGCCAGCCTGAGAGCCGGTTTGAACACTGAAGCTTTCTTT.